The clone carrying this T cell receptor beta chain was observed a single time. Its antigen is unidentified. Germline CDR1 and CDR2: MNHEY and SMNVEV (reference sequence). V lost 3 bases to trimming and J lost 0 bases, with 13 bases between them. The CDR3 covers 16 residues. This entry comes from a study of T-cell memory formation after mild COVID-19. TCRdb analysed the 5' RACE reads with MiXCR anew, one entry per CDR3 protein. The sample shows hundreds of thousands of distinct CDR3 sequences, 20% to 25% of them seen only once. Study results and caveats: Whether day 37 second-wave clones are SARS-CoV-2-specific was not confirmed. Some responding clones appeared in pre-infection memory, suggesting cross-reactive memory joined.

The chain combines TRBV27 with TRBJ2-3; D may be TRBD1 (5 bases). The sample was PBMCs or a T cell subset sorted from them (not recorded which). The sequence was obtained from an adult woman who had mild COVID-19 (a few samples of this study predate the infection). Cell type and time point are not known. This CDR3 is CASSLKGHSSTDTQYF. Written as DNA, the CDR3 is TGTGCCAGCAGTTTGAAGGGGCACTCTAGCACAGATACGCAGTATTTT.